Following are 26 T cell receptor beta chains from one sample sequenced in a study of T cells after yellow fever vaccination. MiXCR, run by TCRdb on the 5' RACE reads, gives a single entry per CDR3 protein. Of about 63,000 distinct CDR3 sequences in the sample, 7.4% are singletons; the top ten hold roughly a third. The sequencing used CD8+ T cells sorted from PBMCs, collected 15 days after the yellow fever booster vaccination. These receptors all stem from a man aged 30-40 years who received the YFV17D yellow fever vaccine.

This clonotype was counted many times. The chain is built from TRBV29-1 and TRBJ2-2, with a weak D call TRBD1 (5 bases). V was cut by 4 bases and J by 3 bases, with 15 bases left in between. This CDR3 contains 15 residues. Germline loops: CDR1 SQVTM, CDR2 ANQGSEA. CDR3 sequence: CSVAPLDSHTGELFF. The DNA for the CDR3 is TGCAGCGTTGCACCTCTTGACAGCCACACCGGGGAGCTGTTTTTT.

In its sample, this clonotype was seen many times. V gene TRBV29-1 combines with J gene TRBJ2-7; D remains unclear. Between the trimmed V and J ends, which lost 3 bases and 3 bases, there was a span of 9 bases. The V gene's germline CDR1 is SQVTM and CDR2 ANQGSEA. CDR3 size: 12 residues. The CDR3 reads CSVDDGYYEQYF. CDR3 DNA: TGCAGCGTTGACGACGGATACTACGAGCAGTACTTC.

This clonotype came up many times. V is TRBV6-1 and J is TRBJ1-2; D unresolved. This CDR3 is 15 amino acids long. The V and J ends lost 2 bases and 4 bases respectively, with 14 bases between them. Per germline, CDR1 MNHNS and CDR2 SASEGT. The CDR3 nucleotides read TGTGCCAGCAGTGAAATCGAAGGATCCAGCTATGGCTACACCTTC. Protein sequence: CASSEIEGSSYGYTF.

This clonotype was detected ten times or more. CDR3 loop: CASSVVPGELFF. In nucleotides, the CDR3 is TGTGCCAGCAGCGTAGTCCCCGGGGAGCTGTTTTTT. The J gene is TRBJ2-2, the V gene TRBV9; D is ambiguous. The CDR3 runs to 12 residues. Trimming cost V 0 bases and J 6 bases, with 3 bases left between them. From germline, CDR1 is SGDLS and CDR2 YYNGEE.

The table lists this clonotype with many counts. The V call is TRBV4-1, the J call TRBJ2-7, with TRBD1 identical over 10 bases. V lost 3 bases to trimming and J lost 4 bases; unmatched junction nucleotides: 6. From germline, CDR1 is MGHRA and CDR2 YSYEKL. CDR3 size: 15 residues. The CDR3 bases are TGCGCCAGCAGCCAGGGGACAGGGGAGGCTTACGAGCAGTACTTC. Its protein is CASSQGTGEAYEQYF.

In its sample, this clonotype was seen many times. In nucleotides, the CDR3 is TGTGCCAGCAGCGTAGAGGGAATCCCTAGCACAGATACGCAGTATTTT. This translates into CASSVEGIPSTDTQYF. The chain employs TRBV9 and TRBJ2-3; no reliable D call. Germline V gene data show CDR1 as SGDLS and CDR2 as YYNGEE. The V gene lost 0 bases and the J gene lost 0 bases, with 11 bases spanning the gap. This CDR3 has 16 residues.

Turning to this clonotype: A read error is possible here, since a much larger clone lies one base away. The chain joins TRBV11-3 to TRBJ2-3; D is uncertain. Per germline, CDR1 SGHNT and CDR2 YENEEA. CDR3 length: 13 amino acids. V dropped 9 bases and J dropped 4 bases, with 14 bases sitting between them. CDR3 nucleotides: TGTGCCAGGAGCCATTCTTGGTCAGATACGCAGTATTTT. Translating gives CARSHSWSDTQYF. Supplemented by reference TRBV11-3 and TRBJ2-3, the full variable domain reads EAGVVQSPRYKIIEKKQPVAFWCNPISGHNTLYWYLQNLGQGPELLIRYENEEAVDDSQLPKDRFSAERLKGVDSTLKIQPAELGDSAVYLCARSHSWSDTQYFGPGTRLTVL.

This clonotype has only a few counts. The genes are TRBV28 and TRBJ2-7; D call uncertain. Germline V CDR1 and CDR2: MDHEN, SYDVKM. This CDR3 region has 13 residues. Trimming removed 3 bases at V and 2 bases at J, with 8 bases between. The DNA of the CDR3 is TGTGCCAGCAGTTTTGGTCAGACCTACGAGCAGTACTTC. Translating it yields CASSFGQTYEQYF.

This clonotype was seen many times. The rearrangement links TRBV20-1 to TRBJ2-5, with D perhaps assigned TRBD1 or TRBD2 (5 bases each). The CDR3 is 15 amino acids. The ends were cut back, 3 bases at V and 3 bases at J, with 17 bases in the middle. Germline V gene lookup returns CDR1 DFQATT and CDR2 SNEGSKA (reference sequence). CDR3 protein: CSARDGASGKETQYF. The CDR3 DNA sequence: TGCAGTGCTAGGGACGGGGCCAGCGGTAAAGAGACCCAGTACTTC.

This clonotype was seen ten or more times. The chain recombines TRBV28 with TRBJ2-5, with D perhaps matching TRBD1 (5 bases). V lost 8 bases to trimming and J lost 4 bases, with 23 bases between them. Germline V gives CDR1 MDHEN, CDR2 SYDVKM. The CDR3 covers 16 residues. The CDR3 reads CASASLNQDTLETQYF. The CDR3 DNA is TGTGCCAGCGCGTCCTTAAACCAGGACACTCTAGAGACCCAGTACTTC.

In this sample, this clonotype turned up many times. The chain is built from TRBV5-1 and TRBJ2-7; 10 nucleotides line up with TRBD1. J gave up 6 bases and V 7 bases, and 13 bases lay outside the gene matches. From germline, CDR1 is SGHRS and CDR2 YFSETQ. The CDR3 runs to 15 residues. The CDR3 loop reads CASAILPGQGLEQYF. CDR3 bases: TGCGCCAGCGCGATACTTCCGGGACAGGGGCTCGAGCAGTACTTC. Looking up the rest from reference TRBV5-1 and TRBJ2-7 gives the full variable domain: KAGVTQTPRYLIKTRGQQVTLSCSPISGHRSVSWYQQTPGQGLQFLFEYFSETQRNKGNFPGRFSGRQFSNSRSEMNVSTLELGDSALYLCASAILPGQGLEQYFGPGTRLTVT.

This clonotype was observed at least ten times. The chain has TRBV15 and TRBJ2-1; 7 bases map to TRBD2. V shed 4 bases, J shed 5 bases, and the junction held 2 bases outside the gene matches. There are 13 residues in the CDR3. Per the germline V gene, CDR1 is LNHNV and CDR2 is YYDKDF (reference sequence). The DNA for the CDR3 is TGTGCCACCAGCACTAGCGGTAACAATGAGCAGTTCTTC. Translated, it gives CATSTSGNNEQFF.

This clonotype came up many times. V and J are TRBV12-3 or TRBV12-4 and TRBJ2-3, with D unclear. V lost 5 bases, J lost 5 bases, and 8 bases lay in between. The CDR3 contains 12 residues. CDR3 coding DNA: TGTGCCAGCAGTCTCCTAGGAGATACGCAGTATTTT. This sequence encodes CASSLLGDTQYF.

The sample holds many counts of this clonotype. The chain carries TRBV12-3 or TRBV12-4 and TRBJ2-7; 8 positions match TRBD2. The J segment lost 4 bases and the V segment lost 6 bases, leaving 11 bases of the junction unmatched. The CDR3 covers 15 residues. CDR3 DNA sequence: TGTGCCAGCAGCCCCATCAGCGGGAGTATGTACGAGCAGTACTTC. It yields the protein CASSPISGSMYEQYF.

At least ten counts were recorded for this clonotype. The rearrangement uses TRBV12-3 or TRBV12-4 and TRBJ2-7; D gene unclear. V was trimmed by 8 bases and J by 4 bases, leaving 12 bases between them. This CDR3 has 12 residues. In DNA form, the CDR3 reads TGTGCCAGCGCTTTTGATCGGTACGAGCAGTACTTC. This sequence encodes CASAFDRYEQYF.

This clonotype has a count of ten or more. The chain uses TRBV14 and TRBJ2-1, with TRBD2 identical over 9 bases. With V trimmed by 1 base and J by 0 bases, 4 bases remained unmatched. Germline values: CDR1 SGHDN, CDR2 FVKESK. This CDR3 region has 17 residues. CDR3: CASSQALAGSSYNEQFF. CDR3 nucleotides: TGTGCCAGCAGCCAAGCCCTAGCGGGATCCTCCTACAATGAGCAGTTCTTC.

This clonotype was counted at least ten times. The rearrangement links TRBV6-2 or TRBV6-3 to TRBJ2-1, with 11 bases matching TRBD2. The germline CDR1 and CDR2 sequences are MNHEY and SVGEGT. V was clipped by 6 bases and J by 4 bases; unmatched bases: 8. CDR3 length equals 16 residues. The CDR3 region has the DNA TGTGCCAGCAGAACTAGCGGGAGTTACGGGTACAATGAGCAGTTCTTC. Encoded protein: CASRTSGSYGYNEQFF.

This clonotype was seen repeatedly, ten times or more. The chain carries TRBV2 and TRBJ1-2; D is possibly TRBD1 (5 bases). The V and J ends lost 6 bases and 5 bases respectively, with 13 bases between them. Per germline, CDR1 SNHLY and CDR2 FYNNEI. CDR3 size: 13 residues. For the CDR3, the DNA is TGTGCCAGCAGCGACAGCGTTCAATATGGCTACACCTTC. Residues: CASSDSVQYGYTF.

The chain uses TRBV14 and TRBJ1-1; D is unresolved. Germline loops: CDR1 SGHDN, CDR2 FVKESK. This CDR3 comprises 14 residues. Trimming took 1 base from V and 3 from J, leaving 9 bases between them. The CDR3 protein is CASSQGVPHTEAFF. The CDR3 region has the DNA TGTGCCAGCAGCCAAGGGGTTCCTCACACTGAAGCTTTCTTT.

In this sample, this clonotype turned up many times. The gene calls are TRBV6-5 and TRBJ2-1, with 11 bases identical to TRBD2. The junction had 9 bases not matched to a gene; V was cut back by 5 bases and J by 9 bases. The CDR3 totals 15 residues. The germline gives CDR1 MNHEY, CDR2 SVGAGI. The CDR3 DNA follows: TGTGCCAGCAGTAGATTAGCGGGAGGGGAGATTGAGCAGTTCTTC. Translated, it gives CASSRLAGGEIEQFF.

Ten or more counts support this clonotype. V gene TRBV6-1 combines with J gene TRBJ2-1; 8 nucleotides align to TRBD1. J gave up 4 bases and V 6 bases, and 8 bases lay outside the gene matches. The CDR3 loop spans 15 amino acids. From germline, CDR1 is MNHNS and CDR2 SASEGT. For the CDR3, the DNA is TGTGCCAGCAGCCGAGACAGGGGAAGGTACAATGAGCAGTTCTTC. This sequence encodes CASSRDRGRYNEQFF.

In its sample, this clonotype was seen many times. V and J are TRBV25-1 and TRBJ2-7; tentatively, D is TRBD1 (6 bases). The CDR3 length is 14 residues. V was clipped by 2 bases and J by 3 bases, with 11 bases between them. In germline, CDR1 is MGHDK, CDR2 SYGVNS. The CDR3 loop is CASSEPGVGYEQYF. Written as DNA, the CDR3 is TGTGCCAGCAGTGAACCAGGGGTTGGCTACGAGCAGTACTTC.

This clonotype was counted at least ten times. The chain employs TRBV27 and TRBJ2-1; D not certain. The CDR3 runs 13 residues. Per the germline V gene, CDR1 is MNHEY and CDR2 is SMNVEV (reference sequence). With 2 bases removed from V and 6 bases from J, the gap between germline ends came to 8 bases. The chain's CDR3 is CASSLGSGNEQFF. The CDR3 DNA reads TGTGCCAGCAGTTTAGGGTCAGGCAATGAGCAGTTCTTC.

This clonotype has just a few counts. The CDR3 protein is CASSLGGLGLPRELFF. The CDR3 nucleotides are TGTGCCAGCAGCCTCGGGGGACTAGGACTACCAAGGGAGCTGTTTTTT. V and J are TRBV28 and TRBJ2-2; 8 bases are a match to TRBD2. In germline, CDR1 is MDHEN, CDR2 SYDVKM. There are 16 residues in the CDR3. The V gene end was trimmed by 6 bases and the J gene end by 9 bases; junction bases not matched to a gene: 15.

The sample holds many counts of this clonotype. The chain links TRBV11-2 to TRBJ2-5, with D possibly being TRBD2 (6 bases). Germline V CDR1 and CDR2: SGHAT, FQNNGV. The length of the CDR3 is 15 residues. V lost 4 bases to trimming and J lost 2 bases, with 14 bases between them. This CDR3 reads CASSSWGGPQETQYF. CDR3 nucleotide sequence: TGTGCCAGCAGCTCCTGGGGAGGCCCACAAGAGACCCAGTACTTC.

This clonotype was picked up many times. This chain links TRBV19 with TRBJ1-2; 9 positions agree with TRBD1. After removal of 7 bases from V and 7 bases from J, the junction contained 22 bases not matched to a gene. This CDR3 contains 18 residues. Germline CDR1 LNHDA, CDR2 SQIVND (reference sequence). The chain's CDR3 is CASTDWGTGYNINAGYTF. The DNA of the CDR3 is TGTGCCAGTACCGATTGGGGGACAGGGTACAACATTAACGCTGGCTACACCTTC.